This T cell receptor (beta chain) derives from a study of regulatory T cells in long-lasting Graves disease. Relying on iRepertoire HTBI primers and Arm-PCR of CDR3 regions, the team built TCR beta libraries. TCRdb used MiXCR to reprocess the multiplex PCR reads, holding one entry per CDR3 protein. This sample has 350,000 to 500,000 distinct CDR3 sequences, with 15% to 20% found just once. This clonotype was recorded many times. The time point: newly diagnosed GD, antithyroid drugs for less than 3 months. PBMC RNA served as the TCR library source. Trimming took 5 bases from V and 2 from J; bases not matched to a gene: 6. The germline CDR1 and CDR2 sequences are MNHNS and SASEGT. This CDR3 contains 14 residues. This sample was also put to use in a study of T cells in Graves' hyperthyroidism and ophthalmopathy. That paper notes: Blood also carried most thyroid clonotypes expanded above 0.001.

V is TRBV6-1 and J is TRBJ2-7; 7 bases align to TRBD1. The input for sequencing was peripheral blood mononuclear cells (PBMCs), taken at new diagnosis, from a patient treated with antithyroid drugs. The clonotype originates from a woman aged 18 to 35 with Graves disease. The DNA for the CDR3 is TGTGCCAGCAGTCTTACAGGGGTAACCTACGAGCAGTACTTC. Its protein product is CASSLTGVTYEQYF.